This TCR beta chain was captured by sequencing in a study of blood T cells in healthy people across ages. Through a sample-barcoded 5' primer and a J-beta primer mix, a second PCR was run for roughly 7 to 11 cycles. The template-switch adaptor was a 5' adaptor with 12 random nucleotides. It tagged each cDNA molecule. MiXCR, run by TCRdb on the 5' RACE reads, gives a single entry per CDR3 protein. The sample has 700,000 to 1,000,000 distinct CDR3 sequences; 44% are singletons. This CDR3 is built from 14 residues. V was cut by 3 bases and J by 3 bases, with 12 bases left in between. The germline V gene encodes CDR1 ENHRY and CDR2 SYGVKD. Study results and limitations: Possibly confounding the expanded clonotype changes was the fact that donor CMV status was unknown.

Caucasian, healthy and from Russia, the donors were aged between about 6 and 100. As regards this clonotype: What it binds is unknown.

The V and J genes are TRBV10-3 and TRBJ2-7; D is perhaps TRBD2 (6 bases). The sequence came from a man between 60 and 75 years old in good health. Material for sequencing was blood. CDR3: CAISDVQTSYEQYF. CDR3 coding DNA: TGTGCCATCAGTGATGTACAGACTAGCTACGAGCAGTACTTC.